Shown below are 7 T cell receptor beta chains from a single sample sequenced in a study of blood T cell repertoires in COVID-19 (dated by TCRdb to 2019 to 2021). Library prep was done by the immunoSEQ multiplex PCR assay. As stored in TCRdb, this immuneACCESS dataset retains in-frame rearrangements with V and J assigned. A fraction of the clones does not appear; measured against another copy, unresolved V genes explain less than half of the discrepancy, and the remainder lacks a known reason. The table for this sample lists some 20,000 clones; 75% to 95% of them were counted only once. More than 5.5% of the sample is in the top ten clones. The sequencing sample was made of peripheral blood. These receptors came from a human donor in a cohort sampled during active COVID-19.

The table lists this clone with a few counts. The chain is built from TRBV5-1 and TRBJ1-6; TRBD1 might be the D (5 bases). The germline V gene has CDR1 SGHRS and CDR2 YFSETQ. The CDR3 runs to 16 residues. Trimming took off 3 bases at V and 10 bases at J, with 20 bases between the two ends. CDR3 coding DNA: TGCGCCAGCAGCTGGGACTTCGAGACCCCGGGGTCACCCCTCCACTTT. This gives the protein CASSWDFETPGSPLHF.

This clone was found once. This chain joins TRBV19 and TRBJ1-2, with D perhaps TRBD1 (5 bases). Germline CDR1 and CDR2: LNHDA and SQIVND (reference sequence). V lost 7 bases to trimming and J lost 2 bases, with 11 bases between them. The CDR3 is made up of 13 amino acids. The CDR3 here is CASTGRGNYGYTF. CDR3 nucleotides: TGTGCCAGTACAGGGCGAGGCAACTATGGCTACACCTTC.

The V and J genes are TRBV18 and TRBJ1-2, with a tentative D call TRBD1 (6 bases). Trimming removed 3 bases from V and 4 bases from J, with 12 bases in between. The CDR3 runs 14 residues. Germline CDR1 reads KGHSH; CDR2 reads LQKENI. The DNA for the CDR3 is TGTGCCAGCTCACCCATGACAGGACTCTATGGCTACACCTTC. Amino acid sequence: CASSPMTGLYGYTF.

V usage is TRBV7-9 and J usage is TRBJ2-7; a possible D gene is TRBD2 (5 bases). The CDR3 runs to 14 residues. Deletions cut 0 bases from V and 0 bases from J, with 6 bases between. Germline V gene sequence: CDR1 SEHNR, CDR2 FQNEAQ (reference sequence). The CDR3 spells CASSLARGSYEQYF. CDR3 DNA: TGTGCCAGCAGCTTAGCACGGGGCTCCTACGAGCAGTACTTC.

The rearrangement joins TRBV5-6 to TRBJ1-4; 9 bases are shared with TRBD1. The junction had 16 bases not matched to a gene; V was cut back by 4 bases and J by 6 bases. The germline V gene has CDR1 SGHDT and CDR2 YYEEEE. The CDR3 runs to 18 residues. CDR3 coding DNA: TGTGCCAGCAGCCTGGGTTGGAGGACAGGGGCCTGGGATGAAAAACTGTTTTTT. Translating gives CASSLGWRTGAWDEKLFF.

V is TRBV5-1 and J is TRBJ1-1, with D uncertain. This CDR3 is 15 amino acids long. Trimming stripped 4 bases from V and 1 base from J, with 14 bases between. From germline, CDR1 is SGHRS and CDR2 YFSETQ. As DNA, the CDR3 is TGCGCCAGCAGCCAGCGGACGGGAGGGAACACTGAAGCTTTCTTT. Encoded protein: CASSQRTGGNTEAFF.

This chain joins TRBV29-1 and TRBJ2-3; TRBD1 is a possible D gene (6 bases). V lost 7 bases to trimming and J lost 1 base, with 15 bases between them. Germline V gene data show CDR1 as SQVTM and CDR2 as ANQGSEA. The CDR3 contains 14 residues. The CDR3 spells CSGTQGVRTDTQYF. The CDR3, as DNA: TGCAGCGGCACACAGGGCGTCCGCACAGATACGCAGTATTTT.